These 20 T cell receptor beta chains came from one sample sequenced in a study of CD8 T cells in Susac syndrome. RNA amounts of about 0.5 to 1 ug underwent reverse transcription with random hexamers. MiXCR, run by TCRdb on the immunoSEQ multiplex PCR reads, gives a single entry per CDR3 protein. The sample has around 200,000 distinct CDR3 sequences; 95% are singletons. The sample comprised CD4+ T cells from PBMCs. Receptor source: a human donor with Susac syndrome.

This chain uses TRBV29-1 with TRBJ1-4; 9 bases agree with TRBD1. V lost 7 bases, J lost 8 bases, and 5 bases stayed unmatched. This CDR3 contains 12 residues. Per germline, CDR1 SQVTM and CDR2 ANQGSEA. CDR3 nucleotides: TGCAGCGGGGGACAGGGTCGGGAAAAACTGTTTTTT. It is translated as CSGGQGREKLFF. Full variable domain (missing parts from reference TRBV29-1 and TRBJ1-4): SAVISQKPSRDICQRGTSLTIQCQVDSQVTMMFWYRQQPGQSLTLIATANQGSEATYESGFVIDKFPISRPNLTFSTLTVSNMSPEDSSIYLCSGGQGREKLFFGSGTQLSVL.

The CDR3 DNA sequence: TGTGCCAGCAGCCAAGAAGGTCTCTACAATGAGCAGTTCTTC. Amino acid sequence: CASSQEGLYNEQFF. J is TRBJ2-1 and V is TRBV4-2; D unclear. Deletions cut 0 bases from V and 3 bases from J, with 6 bases between. The CDR3 runs 14 residues. CDR1 and CDR2 from the germline V gene are LGHNA and YNFKEQ.

The chain employs TRBV6-5 and TRBJ1-1, with 8 bases lining up with TRBD1. CDR1 and CDR2 (germline): MNHEY, SVGAGI. The CDR3 has 13 amino acids. V lost 6 bases to trimming and J lost 4 bases; unmatched junction nucleotides: 4. The CDR3 loop is CASRDRVVTEAFF. The DNA of the CDR3 is TGTGCCAGCAGGGACAGGGTGGTCACTGAAGCTTTCTTT.

The V and J genes are TRBV7-2 and TRBJ2-7; a weak D match, TRBD2 (6 bases). Trimming took off 7 bases at V and 5 bases at J, with 18 bases between the two ends. Germline lookup yields CDR1 SGHTA and CDR2 FQGNSA. The CDR3 is 14 residues long. Here the CDR3 reads CASTPTDWGDEQYF. CDR3 in DNA: TGTGCCAGCACCCCGACGGATTGGGGGGACGAGCAGTACTTC.

The gene calls are TRBV3-1 and TRBJ1-1; the match to TRBD1 covers 11 bases. This CDR3 is 17 amino acids long. V was pared by 10 bases and J by 1 base, with 14 bases of the junction left unmatched. Per germline, CDR1 LGHDT and CDR2 YNNKEL (reference sequence). The CDR3 region has the DNA TGTGCCACCGCAGCCGGGACAGGGGGGTTGAAGAACACTGAAGCTTTCTTT. Amino acids: CATAAGTGGLKNTEAFF.

This CDR3 reads CASSVEDRELDTQYF. The CDR3 nucleotides read TGTGCCAGCAGCGTAGAGGACAGAGAACTGGATACGCAGTATTTT. The chain joins TRBV9 to TRBJ2-3, with D possibly matching TRBD1 (6 bases). V was clipped by 0 bases and J by 6 bases, with 14 bases between them. The CDR3 extends over 15 amino acids. Germline CDR1 SGDLS, CDR2 YYNGEE.

The genes are TRBV9 and TRBJ2-1, with TRBD2 identical over 8 bases. The CDR3 runs 15 residues. J gave up 2 bases and V 3 bases, and 4 bases lay outside the gene matches. Germline CDR1 SGDLS, CDR2 YYNGEE. The CDR3 sequence: CASSELAAPYNEQFF. In DNA form, the CDR3 reads TGTGCCAGCAGCGAACTAGCGGCCCCCTACAATGAGCAGTTCTTC.

This chain links TRBV5-1 with TRBJ1-6, with TRBD1 matching 11 bases. The CDR3 extends over 16 amino acids. V shed 3 bases, J shed 9 bases, and the junction held 8 bases outside the gene matches. Germline loops: CDR1 SGHRS, CDR2 YFSETQ. In nucleotides, the CDR3 is TGCGCCAGCAGCTCCCGTGGACAGGGGGCCGGTTCACCCCTCCACTTT. This sequence encodes CASSSRGQGAGSPLHF.

V is TRBV3-1 and J is TRBJ2-1, with 10 bases aligning to TRBD1. Germline values: CDR1 LGHDT, CDR2 YNNKEL (reference sequence). The CDR3 contains 16 residues. Trimming cost V 0 bases and J 7 bases; bases outside gene matches: 6. CDR3 nucleotide sequence: TGTGCCAGCAGCCAAGATGCGGGACAGGGGAGAAATGAGCAGTTCTTC. This encodes CASSQDAGQGRNEQFF.

The chain combines TRBV7-8 with TRBJ2-5; D remains ambiguous. V dropped 5 bases and J dropped 3 bases, with 13 bases sitting between them. The CDR3 length is 14 residues. The germline CDR1 and CDR2 sequences are SGHVS and FQNEAQ. In nucleotides, the CDR3 is TGTGCCAGCAGCCAAAGGACGGTTGAAGAGACCCAGTACTTC. It yields the protein CASSQRTVEETQYF.

The V gene is TRBV23-1, the J gene TRBJ2-7, with D unresolved. TRBV23-1 is classed as an ORF, of uncertain function. V was shortened by 1 base and J by 0 bases, with 13 bases between the two germline ends. This CDR3 is 16 amino acids long. The CDR3 region has the DNA TGCGCCAGCAGTCAATTCCGGCCGGAGCTCTCCTACGAGCAGTACTTC. Protein sequence: CASSQFRPELSYEQYF.

V is TRBV5-4 and J is TRBJ2-7, with D perhaps assigned TRBD1 or TRBD2 (5 bases each). The CDR3 extends over 15 amino acids. The ends were cut back, 3 bases at V and 7 bases at J, with 20 bases in the middle. From germline, CDR1 is SGHNT and CDR2 YYREEE (reference sequence). DNA of the CDR3: TGTGCCAGCAGCTCTGAGCGAGGGGCAATTGGGGAGCAGTACTTC. Translation gives CASSSERGAIGEQYF.

This rearrangement joins TRBV29-1 to TRBJ2-1; 7 nucleotides match TRBD1. Per the germline V gene, CDR1 is SQVTM and CDR2 is ANQGSEA. The CDR3 is made up of 17 amino acids. J lost 7 bases, V lost 5 bases, and 20 bases had no gene match. CDR3 sequence: CSVKTGYQGEVWNEQFF. The CDR3, as DNA: TGCAGCGTTAAGACAGGGTACCAGGGTGAGGTGTGGAATGAGCAGTTCTTC.

The chain carries TRBV25-1 and TRBJ1-4, with 8 bases matching TRBD1. V shed 2 bases and J 7 bases; nucleotides not matched to a gene: 9. The CDR3 spans 16 residues. From germline, CDR1 is MGHDK and CDR2 SYGVNS. In DNA, the CDR3 is TGTGCCAGCAGTGAAGGTCGCCGGACAGGGAGTGAAAAACTGTTTTTT. As protein: CASSEGRRTGSEKLFF.

V and J are TRBV20-1 and TRBJ2-3; TRBD1 is a possible D gene (6 bases). The CDR3 is 14 residues long. The germline V and J ends were trimmed by 5 bases and 1 base, with 13 bases remaining between them. The germline V gene has CDR1 DFQATT and CDR2 SNEGSKA (reference sequence). CDR3 amino acids: CSAEAGDGTDTQYF. CDR3 in DNA: TGCAGTGCTGAGGCAGGGGATGGCACAGATACGCAGTATTTT.

This chain connects TRBV12-3 or TRBV12-4 to TRBJ1-4; tentatively, D is TRBD1 (6 bases). This CDR3 has 16 residues. The ends were cut back, 5 bases at V and 0 bases at J, with 13 bases in the middle. The CDR3 spells CASSPAGTPTNEKLFF. The CDR3 region has the DNA TGTGCCAGCAGTCCTGCCGGGACACCAACTAATGAAAAACTGTTTTTT.

This chain links TRBV27 with TRBJ2-3; D is unclear. Germline V gives CDR1 MNHEY, CDR2 SMNVEV (reference sequence). Between the trimmed V and J ends, which lost 2 bases and 4 bases, there was a span of 19 bases. The CDR3 loop spans 17 amino acids. The CDR3 spells CASSLRRKGDVADTQYF. CDR3 DNA: TGTGCCAGCAGTTTACGCCGAAAGGGTGACGTGGCAGATACGCAGTATTTT.

The table lists this clonotype with a count of one. The chain employs TRBV11-3 and TRBJ2-5; 7 bases match TRBD1. Germline trimming cut 3 bases from V and 5 bases from J; bases unmatched to any gene: 3. CDR1 is SGHNT, CDR2 YENEEA, per germline. This CDR3 has 13 amino acids. CDR3 bases: TGTGCCAGCAGCTTTTCCAGGGGGGAGACCCAGTACTTC. Its translation: CASSFSRGETQYF.

This clonotype was recorded only once. The chain combines TRBV28 with TRBJ2-7, with D possibly being TRBD1 (6 bases). The germline gives CDR1 MDHEN, CDR2 SYDVKM. Between the trimmed V and J ends, which lost 5 bases and 2 bases, there was a span of 13 bases. The CDR3 spans 14 residues. CDR3 nucleotides: TGTGCCAGCAGTCTTACAGGGATTACCTACGAGCAGTACTTC. Its protein product is CASSLTGITYEQYF.

The rearrangement uses TRBV7-9 and TRBJ1-4; 8 positions match TRBD1. The length of the CDR3 is 13 residues. V trimming: 5 bases; J trimming: 10 bases; junction bases outside the gene matches: 6. Germline values: CDR1 SEHNR, CDR2 FQNEAQ (reference sequence). The CDR3 here is CASSEGQGGKLFF. The CDR3 coding sequence is TGTGCCAGCAGCGAAGGACAGGGCGGAAAACTGTTTTTT.